The present TCR beta chain was sequenced within a study of shared clonotypes between healthy human individuals (dated by TCRdb to the early 2020s). In terms of the full investigation: Two women and a few men aged 18 to 49 years were included in the cohort. For each donor, CD4 naive and CD4 memory were each run on three plates, CD8 naive on two plates, and CD8 memory on one plate. To estimate repertoire size and how much clonotypes are shared between individuals, the study performed deep sequencing of blood TCR repertoires from five healthy adults. Libraries were prepared and TCR repertoires were sequenced by different laboratories using diverse techniques, in order to increase sequencing depth and limit assay-specific biases. Each donor's leukapheresis produced roughly between roughly 0.9 and 8.9 billion PBMCs.

As to this clone: There is no known antigen for this receptor. No quality values exist for individual bases; no much larger clone is one base distant.

Results the study describes overall, beyond this receptor: Incomplete sequencing was indicated by rarefaction of sorted-subset datasets, despite the large sequencing depth. Only blood was sampled, and tissue TCR repertoires likely differ from those in blood. Pairwise subsampling indicated that sequencing depth was expected to affect the degree of clonotype sharing among donors. Compared with non-shared clonotypes, clonotypes shared by all four sorted-subset donors had higher generation probabilities. The genetic and exposure-history diversity represented was limited by the small number of donors. Across four donors, roughly 5% of naive CD4, roughly 3.5% of naive CD8, about 2.3% of memory CD4, and approximately 0.4% of memory CD8 clonotypes were shared. Naive subsets generally had larger estimated clonotype richness than memory subsets.

For the CD8 naive samples, CD45RO-negative cells were positively selected for CCR7, yielding a CD45RA+CCR7+ population from which TemRA cells were excluded. Healthy HIV-negative adults with no recently reported acute infections or vaccinations were included as donors. Every donor was a Caucasian adult living in Nashville, Tennessee, USA. Blood was obtained by leukapheresis, after which PBMCs were separated by Ficoll-Histopaque density gradient centrifugation and cryopreserved in liquid nitrogen vapor phase. Analytical flow cytometry was used to check the purity and quantity of every magnetically sorted T cell population. From each sorted fraction, genomic DNA was isolated and quantified by UV absorbance on a Nanodrop 2000c. V and J lose 7 bases and 6 bases, and a span of 10 bases separates them. The CDR3 contains 11 residues, cysteine and phenylalanine counted. The read is trimmed to its CDR3 DNA, 33 bases read in frame from base 1. CDR1 and CDR2, per the germline V gene, are SGDLS and YYNGEE.

TCR CDR3 regions were amplified from genomic DNA by multiplex PCR using the deep immunoSEQ assay. Genomic DNA extracted from each cell subset was distributed evenly over all wells of several immunoSEQ 96-well plates, and each plate served as one replicate. For sorted subsets, around 0.2 ug of genomic DNA, equivalent to around 31,000 T cell genomes, went into each replicate PCR. The purified libraries were quantified using a Qubit 3.0 fluorometer, sized with a Bioanalyzer 2100, and then quantified again using the KAPA Library Quantification kit. Each immunoSEQ 96-well plate was sequenced on its own single-read 150-cycle Illumina NextSeq 550 flow cell. Under the source paper's analysis protocol: Because the immunoSEQ output included only junctional sequences and no quality scores, the filtering could not be the same as the filtering used for full-length reads. Sequences were annotated with PyIR, a Python wrapper for IgBLAST v1.9, and V/J genes and CDR3 were assigned using IMGT germline references. Reads with weak V/J assignments (E-value above 1e-6), missing CDR3, stop codons, out-of-frame junctions, or ambiguous translated residues were removed. V3J clonotypes were defined as sequences sharing the same inferred V gene, J gene, and CDR3 amino acid sequence. Percentage overlap between repertoires was computed as shared unique clonotypes divided by the size of the smaller repertoire. Richness of each repertoire was evaluated using RTK rarefaction, the Chao1 estimator, and Recon v2.1 estimates of unobserved clonotypes. Generation probabilities were computed with OLGA for all TCRbeta clonotypes obtained by the gDNA method from a handful of donors. In TCRdb, the immuneACCESS table is reduced to in-frame sequences with V and J assigned. These tables do not hold every clone; where another copy was compared, an unresolved V gene accounts for under half, and the others remain unexplained. The V and J calls and clone size are taken from that table; D and trimming were inferred from the DNA. The table for this sample lists around 2,100,000 clones; about 94% of them were counted only once. Around 1% of the sample belongs to the ten largest clones.

The sequence derives from a young man in good health. Sample: naive CD8+ T cells sorted from blood. According to the study, the label for this sample's cell subset or site signals: CD45RA+CCR7+. The V and J genes are TRBV9 and TRBJ1-2; no D segment can be confidently identified. The base sequence is TGTGCCAGCTCGGACGGGCATGGCTACACCTTC. Translated, it reads CASSDGHGYTF.